Shown below are 11 T cell receptor beta chains from a single sample sequenced in a study of T cell responses to AZD1222 COVID-19 vaccine. Profiled with immunoSEQ multiplex PCR; TCRdb holds only in-frame clones, not every one. The sample carries over 95,000 clones, more than 75% recorded once. Sequencing used peripheral blood, obtained on day 0 of AZD1222 vaccination. The source is an adult in good health.

J is TRBJ1-2 and V is TRBV28; D uncertain. This CDR3 region has 12 residues. CDR1 is MDHEN, CDR2 SYDVKM, per germline. V lost 4 bases and J lost 4, with 7 bases in between. The CDR3 coding sequence is TGTGCCAGCAGTTCCTTATTCTATGGCTACACCTTC. It encodes CASSSLFYGYTF.

The chain recombines TRBV12-3 or TRBV12-4 with TRBJ2-2; a possible D gene is TRBD2 (5 bases). This CDR3 comprises 13 residues. Trimming shortened V by 5 bases and J by 7 bases, and 11 bases separated the two germline ends. CDR3 residues: CASSLSGFGELFF. The CDR3 coding sequence is TGTGCCAGCAGTCTGTCGGGGTTCGGGGAGCTGTTTTTT.

The gene calls are TRBV11-1 and TRBJ1-1, with D possibly TRBD1 on 5 matching bases. CDR3 length: 15 residues. The V and J ends lost 2 bases and 1 base respectively, with 11 bases between them. Germline-derived CDR1 and CDR2 are SGHAT and FQDESV (reference sequence). CDR3 DNA: TGTGCCAGCAGCTTACAGGGTAGGGGGAACACTGAAGCTTTCTTT. Amino acids: CASSLQGRGNTEAFF.

This chain uses TRBV4-2 with TRBJ1-6; D is uncertain. This CDR3 is 20 amino acids long. CDR1 and CDR2 (germline): LGHNA, YNFKEQ. Trimming took off 0 bases at V and 0 bases at J, with 18 bases between the two ends. The CDR3 bases are TGTGCCAGCAGCCAAGATCTGTCCGCTCGGAAGAGCTCCTATAATTCACCCCTCCACTTT. It yields the protein CASSQDLSARKSSYNSPLHF.

The rearrangement uses TRBV19 and TRBJ2-1; 11 bases align to TRBD2. V lost 7 bases, J lost 4 bases, and 6 bases stayed unmatched. From germline, CDR1 is LNHDA and CDR2 SQIVND (reference sequence). The length of the CDR3 is 15 residues. CDR3 amino acids: CASKLGTSGYNEQFF. The CDR3 coding sequence is TGTGCCAGTAAGTTAGGGACTAGCGGATACAATGAGCAGTTCTTC.

The chain combines TRBV5-5 with TRBJ2-5, with 7 bases aligning to TRBD1. Germline values: CDR1 SGHKS, CDR2 YYEKEE (reference sequence). V was clipped by 4 bases and J by 0 bases; unmatched bases: 3. This CDR3 spans 14 amino acids. The CDR3 spells CASSRTGDQETQYF. The CDR3 DNA reads TGTGCCAGCAGCCGAACAGGGGACCAAGAGACCCAGTACTTC.

This chain links TRBV21-1 with TRBJ2-7. TRBV21-1 is a pseudogene. The CDR3 runs 14 residues. The CDR3 coding sequence is TGTGCCAGCAGCAAAGGGAAAGGGCGACACGAGCAGTACTTC. Translated, it gives CASSKGKGRHEQYF.

J is TRBJ1-2 and V is TRBV5-1, with a weak D call TRBD1 (6 bases). The length of the CDR3 is 14 residues. V lost 1 base to trimming and J lost 3 bases, with 10 bases between them. Germline assignment: CDR1 SGHRS and CDR2 YFSETQ. This chain's CDR3 is CASSLRQEDYGYTF. The CDR3 nucleotides read TGCGCCAGCAGCTTGCGACAGGAGGACTATGGCTACACCTTC.

This rearrangement joins TRBV14 to TRBJ2-7, with 9 positions matching TRBD1. Germline V gene lookup returns CDR1 SGHDN and CDR2 FVKESK. This CDR3 spans 14 amino acids. V lost 6 bases and J lost 3; bases outside the gene matches: 6. The CDR3 DNA is TGTGCCAGCAGGCACACGGGACAGGGCTACGAGCAGTACTTC. It yields the protein CASRHTGQGYEQYF.

The rearrangement uses TRBV5-1 and TRBJ1-3; D gene uncertain. Trimming took 0 bases from V and 1 from J, leaving 17 bases between them. From germline, CDR1 is SGHRS and CDR2 YFSETQ. This CDR3 spans 18 amino acids. This chain's CDR3 is CASSLEPPFRGSGNTIYF. The CDR3 DNA is TGCGCCAGCAGCTTGGAGCCCCCATTTCGAGGATCTGGAAACACCATATATTTT. Full variable domain (rest looked up from reference TRBV5-1 and TRBJ1-3): KAGVTQTPRYLIKTRGQQVTLSCSPISGHRSVSWYQQTPGQGLQFLFEYFSETQRNKGNFPGRFSGRQFSNSRSEMNVSTLELGDSALYLCASSLEPPFRGSGNTIYFGEGSWLTVV.

The rearrangement joins TRBV4-3 to TRBJ2-1; no reliable D call. V lost 2 bases and J lost 5, with 10 bases in between. The CDR3 runs 14 residues. Germline values: CDR1 LGHNA, CDR2 YSLEER. CDR3 residues: CASSQLPVNNEQFF. The CDR3 nucleotides are TGCGCCAGCAGCCAACTTCCAGTCAACAATGAGCAGTTCTTC.